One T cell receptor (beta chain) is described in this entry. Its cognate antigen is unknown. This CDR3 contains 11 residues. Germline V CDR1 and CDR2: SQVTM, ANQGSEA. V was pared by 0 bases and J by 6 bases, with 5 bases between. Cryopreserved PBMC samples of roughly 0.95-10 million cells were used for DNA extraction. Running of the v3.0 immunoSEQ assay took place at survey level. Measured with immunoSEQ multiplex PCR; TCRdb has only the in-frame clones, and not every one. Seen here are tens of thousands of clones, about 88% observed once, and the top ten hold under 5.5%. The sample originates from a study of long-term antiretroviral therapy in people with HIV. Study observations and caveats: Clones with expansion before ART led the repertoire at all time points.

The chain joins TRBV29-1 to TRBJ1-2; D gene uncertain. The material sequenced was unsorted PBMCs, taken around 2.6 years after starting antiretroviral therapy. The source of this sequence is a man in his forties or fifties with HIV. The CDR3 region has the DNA TGCAGCGTTGAAGAGACTGATGGCTACACCTTC. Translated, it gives CSVEETDGYTF.